The rows below give T cell receptor beta chains drawn from one sample of a study of read filtering for tumor transcriptome and immune sequencing. TCRdb redid the calling of the reads with MiXCR, one entry per CDR3 protein. The top ten clones hold about 17% of a sample with more than 20,000 distinct CDR3 sequences, 20% to 25% of them seen once. The sequencing input was a population of CD138-negative cells sorted from bone marrow. All receptors come from a donor over 35 with multiple myeloma. Both conserved end residues are part of each CDR3. The order of the fields is D gene, clone size, J gene, V gene, CDR3 DNA, CDR3 protein. The D gene is left open where the match is weak. Size values are once, few and many counts, or a class for expanded clones, and some rows have none.

NA many TRBJ1-1 TRBV12-3/TRBV12-4 TGTGCCAGCAGTTTGGTTTTGATAGGACAGCGATACACTGAAGCTTTCTTT CASSLVLIGQRYTEAFF
TRBD2 many TRBJ2-1 TRBV29-1 TGCAGCGTTGATATCGGGACTAGTTACAATGAGCAGTTCTTC CSVDIGTSYNEQFF
TRBD1 many TRBJ2-6 TRBV20-1 TGCAGTGCTAGAGGCCAGGGGGAGAGCTCTGGGGCCAACGTCCTGACTTTC CSARGQGESSGANVLTF
TRBD2 NA TRBJ2-7 TRBV3-1 TGTGCCAGCAGCCGGACTAGCGGGACCTACGAGCAGTACTTC CASSRTSGTYEQYF
NA many TRBJ1-1 TRBV18 TGTGCCAGCTCACCAACCACAGAGAACACTGAAGCTTTCTTT CASSPTTENTEAFF
NA medium-sized TRBJ1-1 TRBV7-8 TGTGCCAGCAGCTTGCTTCGGGACGGTGAAGCTTTCTTT CASSLLRDGEAFF
NA NA TRBJ1-3 TRBV5-4 TGTGCCAGCAGCTTGGGTTCCGGCTCTGGAAACACCATATATTTT CASSLGSGSGNTIYF
TRBD2 many TRBJ2-7 TRBV7-7 TGTGCTAGCAGCTTAAAACCGGGAGGGTCCGAGCAGTACTTC CASSLKPGGSEQYF
TRBD2 many TRBJ2-1 TRBV6-5 TGTGCCAGCAGTTCCCTGACTAGCGGGTCCTCCTACAATGAGCAGTTCTTC CASSSLTSGSSYNEQFF
NA many TRBJ2-1 TRBV20-1 TGCAGCAGATCCTTGGGGATGGACTACAATGAGCAGTTCTTC CSRSLGMDYNEQFF
TRBD2 NA TRBJ2-1 TRBV20-1 TGCAGTGCTAGAGATCTGAGGGCTACTAGCGGGAGGGGTGGGGGGGGCTACAATGAGCAGTTCTTC CSARDLRATSGRGGGGYNEQFF
NA many TRBJ2-4 TRBV28 TGTGCCAGCTCCATTGGGGCTAGCCCGGGCGCCAAAAACATTCAGTACTTC CASSIGASPGAKNIQYF
TRBD1 NA TRBJ2-7 TRBV30 TGTGCCTGGAGCATGGGACAGGGACACTACGAGCAGTACTTC CAWSMGQGHYEQYF
NA many TRBJ2-2 TRBV30 TGTGGCACCAGGAACACCGGGGAGCTGTTTTTT CGTRNTGELFF
NA many TRBJ2-3 TRBV6-5 TGTGCCAGCAGTTTAAGGGGTGCAGATACGCAGTATTTT CASSLRGADTQYF
TRBD2 NA TRBJ2-7 TRBV7-9 TGTGCCAGCAGCTTACAGGGACTAGCGGGCGAGCAGTACTTC CASSLQGLAGEQYF
TRBD2 many TRBJ2-1 TRBV7-8 TGTGCCAGCAGCTATGGGACTAGCGGGAGGAACTTC CASSYGTSGRNF
TRBD2 medium-sized TRBJ2-1 TRBV7-2 TGTGCCAGCAGCTTAGCACCCGCGGGAGCCAATGAGCAGTTCTTC CASSLAPAGANEQFF
NA many TRBJ2-1 TRBV4-1 TGCGCCAGCAGCCAAGCGCCTAGCGCACCCTCCTACAATGAGCAGTTCTTC CASSQAPSAPSYNEQFF
NA many TRBJ2-1 TRBV5-1 TGCGCCAGCAGCGCCGGTGGGGGGCGGTTGAACAATGAGCAGTTCTTC CASSAGGGRLNNEQFF
NA many TRBJ2-6 TRBV10-3 TGTGCCATCAGGGTAGCGGCCTCTGGGGCCAACGTCCTGACTTTC CAIRVAASGANVLTF
NA many TRBJ2-5 TRBV20-1 TGCAGTGAGGGGGGTGAGCTGTGGGAGACCCAGTACTTC CSEGGELWETQYF